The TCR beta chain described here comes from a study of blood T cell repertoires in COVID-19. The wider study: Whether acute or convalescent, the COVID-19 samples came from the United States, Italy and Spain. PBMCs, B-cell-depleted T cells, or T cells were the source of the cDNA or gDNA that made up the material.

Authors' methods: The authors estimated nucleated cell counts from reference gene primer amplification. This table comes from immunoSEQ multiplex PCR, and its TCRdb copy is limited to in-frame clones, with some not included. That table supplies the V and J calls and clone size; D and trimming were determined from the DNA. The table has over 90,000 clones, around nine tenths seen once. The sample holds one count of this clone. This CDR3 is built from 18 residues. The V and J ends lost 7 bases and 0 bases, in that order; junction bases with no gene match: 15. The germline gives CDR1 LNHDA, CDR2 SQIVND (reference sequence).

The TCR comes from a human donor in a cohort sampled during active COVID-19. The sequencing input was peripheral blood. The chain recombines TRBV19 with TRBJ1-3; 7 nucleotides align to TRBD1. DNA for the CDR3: TGTGCCAGTACCGATTTGCGGGACAGTAGGATCTCTGGAAACACCATATATTTT. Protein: CASTDLRDSRISGNTIYF.